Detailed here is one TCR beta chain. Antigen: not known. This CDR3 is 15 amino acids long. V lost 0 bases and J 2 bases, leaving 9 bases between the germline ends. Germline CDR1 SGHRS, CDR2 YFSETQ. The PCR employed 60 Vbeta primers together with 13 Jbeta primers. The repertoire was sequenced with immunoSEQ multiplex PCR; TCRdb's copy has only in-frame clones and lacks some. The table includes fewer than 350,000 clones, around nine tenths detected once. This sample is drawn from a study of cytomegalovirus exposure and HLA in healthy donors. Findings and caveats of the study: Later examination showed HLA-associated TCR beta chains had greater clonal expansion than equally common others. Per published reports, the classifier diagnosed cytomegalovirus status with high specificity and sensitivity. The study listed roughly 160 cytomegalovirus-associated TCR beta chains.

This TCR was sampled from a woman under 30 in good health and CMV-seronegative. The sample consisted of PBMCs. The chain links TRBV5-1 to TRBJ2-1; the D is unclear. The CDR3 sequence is CASSLVAETYNEQFF. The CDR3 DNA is TGCGCCAGCAGCTTGGTTGCAGAAACCTACAATGAGCAGTTCTTC. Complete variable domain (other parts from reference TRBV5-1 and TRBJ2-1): KAGVTQTPRYLIKTRGQQVTLSCSPISGHRSVSWYQQTPGQGLQFLFEYFSETQRNKGNFPGRFSGRQFSNSRSEMNVSTLELGDSALYLCASSLVAETYNEQFFGPGTRLTVL.